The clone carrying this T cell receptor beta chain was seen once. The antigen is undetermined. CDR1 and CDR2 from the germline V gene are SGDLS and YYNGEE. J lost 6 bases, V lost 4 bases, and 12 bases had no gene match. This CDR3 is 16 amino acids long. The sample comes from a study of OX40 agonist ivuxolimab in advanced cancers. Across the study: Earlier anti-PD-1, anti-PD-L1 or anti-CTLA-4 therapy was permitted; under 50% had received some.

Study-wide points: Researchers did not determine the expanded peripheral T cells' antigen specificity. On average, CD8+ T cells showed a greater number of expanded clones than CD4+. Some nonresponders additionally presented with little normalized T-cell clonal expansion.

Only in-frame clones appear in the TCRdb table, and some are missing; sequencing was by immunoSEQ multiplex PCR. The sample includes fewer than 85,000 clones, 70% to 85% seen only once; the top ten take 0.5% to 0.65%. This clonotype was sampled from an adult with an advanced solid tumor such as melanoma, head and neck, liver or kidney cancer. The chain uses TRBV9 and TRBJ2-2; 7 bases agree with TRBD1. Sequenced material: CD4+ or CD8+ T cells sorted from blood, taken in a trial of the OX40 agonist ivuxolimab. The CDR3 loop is CASSLGGELGSGELFF. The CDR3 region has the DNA TGTGCCAGCAGCCTAGGGGGCGAGTTGGGGTCCGGGGAGCTGTTTTTT.